These 21 T cell receptor beta chains originate from one sample sequenced in a study of blood T cell repertoires in COVID-19. Clones were read by immunoSEQ multiplex PCR, and TCRdb kept only the in-frame ones, dropping some. Here the sample spans 200,000 to 300,000 clones, roughly 90% being singletons. Material for sequencing was PBMCs or T cells enriched from blood (not recorded which). Receptors were obtained from a woman in her twenties or thirties with acute COVID-19.

This chain uses TRBV3-1 (or the pseudogene TRBV3-2) with TRBJ1-2; no definite D call. In germline, CDR1 is LGHDT, CDR2 YNNKEL (reference sequence). The V end lost 0 bases, the J end lost 1 base, and 6 bases lay between the germline ends. The CDR3 is 14 residues long. CDR3 region: CASSQDGVNYGYTF. The DNA for the CDR3 is TGTGCCAGCAGCCAAGACGGGGTTAACTATGGCTACACCTTC.

Remarks on this clone: The sample carries other DNA sequences with the same CDR3. The rearrangement uses TRBV18 and TRBJ2-7; maybe TRBD1 (5 bases). The CDR3 totals 13 residues. Germline CDR1 is KGHSH and CDR2 is LQKENI. V was cut by 1 base and J by 1 base, with 5 bases left in between. The CDR3 here is CASSPQGSYEQYF. In DNA form, the CDR3 reads TGTGCCAGCTCACCACAGGGGTCCTACGAGCAGTACTTC.

The chain links TRBV28 to TRBJ1-5, with 7 bases fitting TRBD1. The CDR3 is 14 residues long. The V and J ends lost 6 bases and 2 bases, in that order; junction bases with no gene match: 4. Per the germline V gene, CDR1 is MDHEN and CDR2 is SYDVKM. CDR3 DNA: TGTGCCAGCAGACTAGACAGGGGCAATCAGCCCCAGCATTTT. Translation gives CASRLDRGNQPQHF.

V is TRBV5-5 and J is TRBJ1-2; D gene uncertain. V shed 2 bases and J shed 2 bases, with 7 bases lying between them. Germline values: CDR1 SGHKS, CDR2 YYEKEE (reference sequence). CDR3 size: 13 residues. The CDR3 region is CASSFGSNYGYTF. CDR3 sequence (DNA): TGTGCCAGCAGCTTCGGTTCCAACTATGGCTACACCTTC.

The V call is TRBV5-4, the J call TRBJ1-1; 9 bases align to TRBD1. Per germline, CDR1 SGHNT and CDR2 YYREEE (reference sequence). The V segment lost 6 bases and the J segment 5 bases; nucleotides outside the gene matches: 11. CDR3 length: 15 amino acids. CDR3 nucleotides: TGTGCCAGCATGGGACAGGGAACTTTCGGGACTGAAGCTTTCTTT. Its protein product is CASMGQGTFGTEAFF.

The DNA of the CDR3 is TGTGCCAGCAGCCCGACAGCGAGCACCTACAATGAGCAGTTCTTC. Translated, it gives CASSPTASTYNEQFF. The V and J genes are TRBV7-9 and TRBJ2-1; weak D call: TRBD1 (5 bases). The germline CDR1 and CDR2 sequences are SEHNR and FQNEAQ (reference sequence). Trimming took off 5 bases at V and 2 bases at J, with 13 bases between the two ends. This CDR3 spans 15 amino acids.

The gene calls are TRBV5-1 and TRBJ1-2; a weak D match, TRBD1 (5 bases). V dropped 0 bases and J dropped 4 bases, with 19 bases sitting between them. The CDR3 is 17 amino acids. The V gene's germline CDR1 is SGHRS and CDR2 YFSETQ. CDR3 DNA: TGCGCCAGCAGCTTGGCCTCGCGGGGGATGCGATCCTATGGCTACACCTTC. Translating it yields CASSLASRGMRSYGYTF.

The chain carries TRBV27 and TRBJ1-6, with 7 bases lining up with TRBD1. This CDR3 spans 14 amino acids. V dropped 0 bases and J dropped 9; count of bases not matched to a gene: 2. The V gene's germline CDR1 is MNHEY and CDR2 SMNVEV (reference sequence). The CDR3 loop reads CASSLSSGGSPLHF. The CDR3 DNA is TGTGCCAGCAGTTTATCGTCAGGGGGTTCACCCCTCCACTTT.

The chain employs TRBV6-5 and TRBJ2-5, with TRBD2 as a possible D gene (5 bases). CDR1 MNHEY and CDR2 SVGAGI come from the germline V gene. Trimming removed 2 bases at V and 5 bases at J, with 12 bases between. This CDR3 has 14 amino acids. The CDR3 DNA follows: TGTGCCAGCAGTTACGGAAACAGAGGGGAGACCCAGTACTTC. It codes for CASSYGNRGETQYF.

In nucleotides, the CDR3 is TGTGCCAGCAGTCTTTGGGGCTTAACTGAAGCTTTCTTT. The encoded protein is CASSLWGLTEAFF. V and J are TRBV12-3 or TRBV12-4 and TRBJ1-1; possible D gene TRBD1, 5 bases. V was cut by 5 bases and J by 5 bases, with 12 bases left in between. There are 13 residues in the CDR3.

This chain uses TRBV18 with TRBJ1-1; D is unresolved. The CDR3 length is 14 residues. V was trimmed by 3 bases and J by 0 bases, leaving 8 bases between them. From germline, CDR1 is KGHSH and CDR2 LQKENI. The CDR3 protein is CASSPAFMNTEAFF. CDR3 DNA sequence: TGTGCCAGCTCACCGGCATTTATGAACACTGAAGCTTTCTTT.

The CDR3 bases are TGTGCCAGCAGCTTGATGGGACAGGGTGAATATGGCTACACCTTC. Translation: CASSLMGQGEYGYTF. V usage is TRBV5-6 and J usage is TRBJ1-2; the match to TRBD1 covers 9 bases. Germline V CDR1 and CDR2: SGHDT, YYEEEE. The V and J ends lost 1 base and 5 bases, in that order; junction bases with no gene match: 6. CDR3 size: 15 residues.

The chain joins TRBV18 to TRBJ2-3; TRBD2 might be the D (6 bases). CDR1 is KGHSH and CDR2 is LQKENI in the germline V gene. The CDR3 runs to 17 residues. The V end lost 3 bases, the J end lost 0 bases, and 16 bases lay between the germline ends. CDR3 sequence (DNA): TGTGCCAGCTCACCGGACGGCGTGGGGGGAAGCACAGATACGCAGTATTTT. As protein: CASSPDGVGGSTDTQYF. Combining the CDR3 with reference TRBV18 and TRBJ2-3 gives the whole variable domain NAGVMQNPRHLVRRRGQEARLRCSPMKGHSHVYWYRQLPEEGLKFMVYLQKENIIDESGMPKERFSAEFPKEGPSILRIQQVVRGDSAAYFCASSPDGVGGSTDTQYFGPGTRLTVL.

V and J are TRBV19 and TRBJ1-1, with D tentatively TRBD1 (6 bases). V lost 8 bases and J 5 bases, leaving 21 bases between the germline ends. This CDR3 has 15 amino acids. Germline V gene lookup returns CDR1 LNHDA and CDR2 SQIVND (reference sequence). CDR3 sequence (DNA): TGTGCCAGTCGAAACTGGCGGGGGGCCTTGACTGAAGCTTTCTTT. Residues: CASRNWRGALTEAFF. Full variable domain (rest looked up from reference TRBV19 and TRBJ1-1): DGGITQSPKYLFRKEGQNVTLSCEQNLNHDAMYWYRQDPGQGLRLIYYSQIVNDFQKGDIAEGYSVSREKKESFPLTVTSAQKNPTAFYLCASRNWRGALTEAFFGQGTRLTVV.

A remark on this clone: An end of the junction does not agree with germline; a read error may underlie this. The chain has TRBV7-9 and TRBJ1-3; the match to TRBD1 covers 7 bases. CDR1 SEHNR and CDR2 FQNEAQ come from the germline V gene (reference sequence). CDR3 size: 12 residues. The CDR3 sequence is CASSPLGGQLHF. The CDR3 DNA reads TGTGCCAGCAGCCCCTTGGGGGGACAGCTACATTTT.

This chain connects TRBV7-6 to TRBJ1-1; TRBD1 is a possible D gene (6 bases). Germline lookup yields CDR1 SGHVS and CDR2 FNYEAQ. The CDR3 runs 16 residues. V was shortened by 2 bases and J by 5 bases, with 18 bases between the two germline ends. The CDR3 loop reads CASSLPETGGGTEAFF. DNA for the CDR3: TGTGCCAGCAGCTTACCGGAGACAGGAGGCGGTACTGAAGCTTTCTTT.

The chain is built from TRBV3-1 (or the pseudogene TRBV3-2) and TRBJ2-3; TRBD1 matches at 9 bases. Germline lookup yields CDR1 LGHDT and CDR2 YNNKEL (reference sequence). The CDR3 loop spans 16 amino acids. Losses at the gene ends were 3 bases for V and 1 base for J; bases not matched to a gene: 5. The CDR3 DNA reads as TGTGCCAGCAGCCAGGCGGACAGGGGCGGCACAGATACGCAGTATTTT. Residues: CASSQADRGGTDTQYF.

The V gene is TRBV5-1, the J gene TRBJ1-6, with TRBD1 identical over 9 bases. The CDR3 consists of 18 residues. J gave up 8 bases and V 2 bases, and 14 bases lay outside the gene matches. Germline V gives CDR1 SGHRS, CDR2 YFSETQ. This CDR3 is CASSFTGTGLETHSPLHF. The CDR3 DNA sequence: TGCGCCAGCAGCTTCACCGGGACAGGGTTGGAGACCCATTCACCCCTCCACTTT.

The V call is TRBV9, the J call TRBJ2-1; D perhaps matches TRBD1 (5 bases). CDR3 length: 18 amino acids. CDR1 is SGDLS, CDR2 YYNGEE, per germline. Trimming cost V 4 bases and J 0 bases, with 20 bases left between them. The chain's CDR3 is CASSSLGYDSPSYNEQFF. CDR3 coding DNA: TGTGCCAGCAGCTCACTGGGGTACGACAGCCCCTCCTACAATGAGCAGTTCTTC.

V is TRBV27 and J is TRBJ2-3, with 11 bases aligning to TRBD2. Trimming removed 6 bases from V and 0 bases from J; junction bases left unmatched: 11. Germline-derived CDR1 and CDR2 are MNHEY and SMNVEV (reference sequence). The CDR3 is made up of 18 amino acids. The CDR3 sequence: CASSLRALAGASTDTQYF. The CDR3 nucleotides are TGTGCCAGCAGCCTTAGGGCACTAGCGGGAGCTAGCACAGATACGCAGTATTTT.

This sequence joins TRBV7-2 and TRBJ1-1; maybe TRBD1 (6 bases). With 5 bases removed from V and 1 base from J, the gap between germline ends came to 14 bases. The CDR3 totals 15 residues. Germline CDR1 is SGHTA and CDR2 is FQGNSA. The chain's CDR3 is CASSPTGTTNTEAFF. The CDR3 region has the DNA TGTGCCAGCAGCCCAACTGGGACAACGAACACTGAAGCTTTCTTT.